This T cell receptor beta chain was recovered during a study of memory CD4+ T cells and cytomegalovirus serostatus. Single viable CD3+CD4+CD8-CD45RO+ cells were sorted as the memory CD4+ T cells. The table came from immunoSEQ multiplex PCR; TCRdb's copy has only in-frame clones and leaves some out. Of 52,000 or so clones listed, roughly 79% are singletons. The material sequenced was memory CD4+ T cells from blood. This receptor was obtained from an adult in good health and CMV-seronegative.

In nucleotides, the CDR3 is TGTGCCAGCAGCCCGCGAGGCAGGCTCGGAAACACCATATATTTT. Amino acids: CASSPRGRLGNTIYF. This rearrangement joins TRBV28 to TRBJ1-3, with D unresolved. From germline, CDR1 is MDHEN and CDR2 SYDVKM. Between the trimmed V and J ends, which lost 6 bases and 4 bases, there was a span of 16 bases. This CDR3 comprises 15 residues. The entire variable domain, with the rest obtained from reference TRBV28 and TRBJ1-3, is as follows: DVKVTQSSRYLVKRTGEKVFLECVQDMDHENMFWYRQDPGLGLRLIYFSYDVKMKEKGDIPEGYSVSREKKERFSLILESASTNQTSMYLCASSPRGRLGNTIYFGEGSWLTVV.